Listed here are 20 T cell receptor beta chains from one sample, sequenced in a study of regulatory T cells in long-lasting Graves disease. Time point specified: persistent/refractory GD, antithyroid drugs over 5 years with positive TRAb. Following extraction of RNA from PBMCs, that RNA was used to make the TCR library. Arm-PCR of CDR3 regions with iRepertoire HTBI primers generated TCR beta libraries. TCRdb re-analysed the multiplex PCR reads in MiXCR, keeping a single row per CDR3 protein. The profile shows about 470,000 distinct CDR3 sequences, under 25% of them singletons. The sample consisted of peripheral blood mononuclear cells (PBMCs), taken when the disease was refractory, from a patient treated with antithyroid drugs. These receptors were collected from a female donor with Graves disease.

The chain carries TRBV19 and TRBJ2-7; D possibly corresponds to TRBD2 (5 bases). The V end was cut by 6 bases, the J end by 3 bases, with 9 bases between. The CDR3 has 12 residues. Germline CDR1 and CDR2: LNHDA and SQIVND (reference sequence). CDR3 sequence reads: CASRDWNYEQYF. CDR3 coding DNA: TGTGCCAGTAGGGACTGGAACTACGAGCAGTACTTC.

As to this clonotype: The junction does not match germline at one end; this may be a read error. The rearrangement uses TRBV27 and TRBJ1-1; possibly TRBD1 for D (6 bases). This CDR3 contains 15 residues. CDR1 is MNHEY and CDR2 is SMNVEV in the germline V gene (reference sequence). The CDR3 DNA sequence: TGTGCCAGCAAACACTATGGGGGGCGAGGAACTGAAACTTTCTTT. Translation: CASKHYGGRGTETFF.

This clonotype was recorded at least ten times. The rearrangement joins TRBV11-2 to TRBJ2-7; the match to TRBD2 covers 11 bases. Trimming at V came to 5 bases and at J to 7 bases, leaving 10 bases not matched to a gene. CDR3 length: 15 amino acids. The germline V gene encodes CDR1 SGHAT and CDR2 FQNNGV. The chain's CDR3 is CASSTLLAGASEQYF. Written as DNA, the CDR3 is TGTGCCAGCAGCACGCTACTAGCGGGAGCGAGTGAGCAGTACTTC.

This clonotype occurred many times. The CDR3 DNA is TGTGCCAGCAGTTTATATCCCCCACGGGACGAGCAGTACTTC. This sequence encodes CASSLYPPRDEQYF. The chain recombines TRBV28 with TRBJ2-7, with unresolved D. This CDR3 is 14 amino acids long. V lost 1 base to trimming and J lost 5 bases, with 12 bases between them. Per germline, CDR1 MDHEN and CDR2 SYDVKM.

This sequence joins TRBV3-1 and TRBJ2-2; 11 bases match TRBD2. Losses at the gene ends were 1 base for V and 3 bases for J; bases not matched to a gene: 4. The CDR3 is 17 residues long. Germline CDR1 and CDR2: LGHDT and YNNKEL (reference sequence). In nucleotides, the CDR3 is TGTGCCAGCAGCCAAGCCACTAGCGGGAGCTACACCGGGGAGCTGTTTTTT. This sequence encodes CASSQATSGSYTGELFF. The variable domain in full, completed from reference TRBV3-1 and TRBJ2-2, reads DTAVSQTPKYLVTQMGNDKSIKCEQNLGHDTMYWYKQDSKKFLKIMFSYNNKELIINETVPNRFSPKSPDKAHLNLHINSLELGDSAVYFCASSQATSGSYTGELFFGEGSRLTVL.

The V gene is TRBV6-2 or TRBV6-3, the J gene TRBJ2-7; possible D gene TRBD1, 5 bases. This CDR3 has 13 residues. Germline loops: CDR1 MNHEY, CDR2 SVGEGT. Trimming pared 2 bases from V and 3 bases from J, leaving 8 bases between. The CDR3 DNA follows: TGTGCCAGCAGTTACAGGGGTCACTACGAGCAGTACTTC. Encoded protein: CASSYRGHYEQYF.

This chain links TRBV20-1 with TRBJ2-7; 7 nucleotides match TRBD2. The CDR3 runs 15 residues. V dropped 2 bases and J dropped 5; count of bases not matched to a gene: 12. Germline V lookup: CDR1 DFQATT, CDR2 SNEGSKA (reference sequence). The CDR3, as DNA: TGCAGTGCTAGAAGTGGCGGGAGCGCTGGAGACGAGCAGTACTTC. Its translation is CSARSGGSAGDEQYF.

CDR3 DNA sequence: TGTGCCAGCAGCTTAGCACGGGAGGGCCCCACCGGGGAGCTGTTTTTT. Encoded protein: CASSLAREGPTGELFF. This chain links TRBV11-1 with TRBJ2-2; 8 bases map to TRBD2. Losses at the gene ends were 0 bases for V and 4 bases for J; bases not matched to a gene: 4. The germline V gene has CDR1 SGHAT and CDR2 FQDESV (reference sequence). This CDR3 is 16 amino acids long. Based on the CDR3 plus reference TRBV11-1 and TRBJ2-2, the full variable domain is EAEVAQSPRYKITEKSQAVAFWCDPISGHATLYWYRQILGQGPELLVQFQDESVVDDSQLPKDRFSAERLKGVDSTLKIQPAELGDSAMYLCASSLAREGPTGELFFGEGSRLTVL.

Ten or more counts support this clonotype. The V gene is TRBV28, the J gene TRBJ1-3; unclear D gene. The germline gives CDR1 MDHEN, CDR2 SYDVKM. The V and J ends lost 6 bases and 0 bases respectively, with 15 bases between them. This CDR3 is built from 16 residues. The CDR3 spells CASSQSHGVSGNTIYF. The CDR3 bases are TGTGCCAGCAGCCAAAGTCATGGAGTCTCTGGAAACACCATATATTTT. Supplemented by reference TRBV28 and TRBJ1-3, the full variable domain reads DVKVTQSSRYLVKRTGEKVFLECVQDMDHENMFWYRQDPGLGLRLIYFSYDVKMKEKGDIPEGYSVSREKKERFSLILESASTNQTSMYLCASSQSHGVSGNTIYFGEGSWLTVV.

The rearrangement uses TRBV5-1 and TRBJ2-5; D unresolved. The V end was cut by 4 bases, the J end by 3 bases, with 10 bases between. CDR1 is SGHRS and CDR2 is YFSETQ in the germline V gene. The CDR3 has 13 amino acids. In DNA, the CDR3 is TGCGCCAGCAGCACGGGCCTCGAAGAGACCCAGTACTTC. Translation gives CASSTGLEETQYF.

The chain is built from TRBV5-1 and TRBJ2-5, with D perhaps being TRBD1 or TRBD2 (6 bases each). Germline V gene lookup returns CDR1 SGHRS and CDR2 YFSETQ. The germline V and J ends were trimmed by 6 bases and 4 bases, with 13 bases remaining between them. This CDR3 comprises 13 residues. In nucleotides, the CDR3 is TGCGCCAGCACCCTGGGGGGCCGAGAGACCCAGTACTTC. It translates to CASTLGGRETQYF.

The chain employs TRBV12-3 or TRBV12-4 and TRBJ1-3; a weak D match, TRBD1 (5 bases). V lost 7 bases to trimming and J lost 0 bases, with 13 bases between them. The CDR3 totals 15 residues. The DNA of the CDR3 is TGTGCCAGCAAGCAGGGACTACTCTCTGGAAACACCATATATTTT. Amino acids: CASKQGLLSGNTIYF.

The table lists this clonotype with a few counts. DNA for the CDR3: TGTGCCAGCAGGACCTTGGGGGGGCAGCGGGCCGAGCAGTACTTC. Its translation is CASRTLGGQRAEQYF. The J gene is TRBJ2-7, the V gene TRBV6-1; possibly TRBD2 for D (7 bases). Germline lookup yields CDR1 MNHNS and CDR2 SASEGT. Trimming removed 6 bases from V and 6 bases from J, with 21 bases in between. This CDR3 has 15 amino acids.

This clonotype was picked up many times. The rearrangement uses TRBV11-2 and TRBJ2-7, with D possibly matching TRBD1 (6 bases). There are 15 residues in the CDR3. CDR1 SGHAT and CDR2 FQNNGV come from the germline V gene. The ends were cut back, 4 bases at V and 4 bases at J, with 17 bases in the middle. The CDR3 bases are TGTGCCAGCAGCTCTAGTCAGGGGATTATGTACGAGCAGTACTTC. Its translation: CASSSSQGIMYEQYF.

Ten or more counts support this clonotype. The rearrangement joins TRBV28 to TRBJ1-2; 7 positions match TRBD1. With 2 bases clipped from V and 8 bases from J, the junction kept 2 bases outside the gene matches. The CDR3 spans 12 residues. The germline gives CDR1 MDHEN, CDR2 SYDVKM. CDR3 sequence reads: CASSLQQGGYTF. The CDR3 DNA reads as TGTGCCAGCAGTTTACAACAGGGGGGCTACACCTTC.

This chain uses TRBV6-1 with TRBJ1-3; D unclear. Per germline, CDR1 MNHNS and CDR2 SASEGT. Between the trimmed V and J ends, which lost 4 bases and 8 bases, there was a span of 24 bases. This CDR3 contains 17 residues. The CDR3 region is CASSAYISQSGRDTIYF. In DNA form, the CDR3 reads TGTGCCAGCAGTGCGTACATCAGTCAATCAGGACGAGACACCATATATTTT.

This clonotype was counted at least ten times. The chain combines TRBV28 with TRBJ2-2; the D gene is possibly TRBD1 (5 bases). The CDR3 totals 13 residues. The V gene lost 2 bases and the J gene lost 7 bases, with 8 bases spanning the gap. In germline, CDR1 is MDHEN, CDR2 SYDVKM. The CDR3 is CASSLLRGGELFF. The CDR3 DNA reads TGTGCCAGCAGTTTACTTAGGGGCGGGGAGCTGTTTTTT.

This clonotype was recorded at least ten times. The chain employs TRBV27 and TRBJ2-2, with D possibly TRBD1 on 5 matching bases. This CDR3 comprises 13 residues. Between the trimmed V and J ends, which lost 6 bases and 6 bases, there was a span of 11 bases. CDR1 and CDR2 (germline): MNHEY, SMNVEV (reference sequence). The CDR3 loop is CASSRQTSGELFF. DNA of the CDR3: TGTGCCAGCAGCCGACAGACTTCCGGGGAGCTGTTTTTT.

Only a few counts were recorded for this clonotype. The V call is TRBV6-5, the J call TRBJ2-7; a possible D gene is TRBD2 (6 bases). The germline V gene has CDR1 MNHEY and CDR2 SVGAGI. Trimming pared 3 bases from V and 7 bases from J, leaving 10 bases between. CDR3 length equals 12 residues. CDR3: CASSYGLAEQYF. In DNA form, the CDR3 reads TGTGCCAGCAGTTATGGCCTAGCGGAGCAGTACTTC.

This clonotype was counted many times. The chain joins TRBV28 to TRBJ1-2; TRBD1 aligns across 8 bases. Losses at the gene ends were 5 bases for V and 7 bases for J; bases not matched to a gene: 12. The CDR3 loop spans 15 amino acids. CDR1 is MDHEN and CDR2 is SYDVKM in the germline V gene. The CDR3: CASSEARDRWAGYTF. The DNA of the CDR3 is TGTGCCAGCAGTGAAGCCCGGGACAGGTGGGCTGGCTACACCTTC.